This section outlines one T cell receptor beta chain sequence together with its context. The source of the sample is a study of T cell changes during pregnancy in multiple sclerosis. Trimming left V 6 bases short and J 8 bases short, with 20 bases between. Germline CDR1 reads MRHNA; CDR2 reads SNTAGT. The CDR3 is 15 amino acids. Profiled with immunoSEQ multiplex PCR; TCRdb holds only in-frame clones, not every one. The sample lists fewer than 110,000 clones, 80% to 95% occurring once. The origin of this receptor is a female donor with multiple sclerosis, enrolled in a pregnancy study. The starting material was peripheral blood, obtained in the second trimester of pregnancy. V is TRBV6-4 and J is TRBJ2-1; D possibly corresponds to TRBD1 (6 bases). DNA for the CDR3: TGTGCCAGCAGGGAACCGGCCAGGCACAGGGATGAGCAGTTCTTC. Its translation: CASREPARHRDEQFF.